This T cell receptor (beta chain) was obtained from a study of cytomegalovirus exposure and HLA in healthy donors. Points from the study as a whole: V- and J-gene trimming of TCR beta was linked (in a later analysis) to a missense DCLRE1C variant. Available immune exposure information covered CMV serostatus only.

A multiplex PCR was run with 60 Vbeta primers and 13 Jbeta primers. Using immunoSEQ multiplex PCR, the repertoire was profiled, and TCRdb retains in-frame clones only, with some absent. The repertoire holds more than 95,000 clones, with more than 65% as singletons. To note about this clone: Its cognate antigen is unknown.

There are 17 residues in the CDR3. The germline V gene has CDR1 MNHEY and CDR2 SMNVEV (reference sequence). V shed 4 bases, J shed 6 bases, and the junction held 16 bases outside the gene matches. The TCR comes from a woman aged 18 to 35 in good health and CMV-seropositive. What was sequenced was PBMCs. This chain uses TRBV27 with TRBJ2-7; 9 nucleotides line up with TRBD2. The CDR3 DNA sequence: TGTGCCAGCAGTTCTATAACGGTCGTGGCGGGGGGGGGCGAGCAGTACTTC. Translating it yields CASSSITVVAGGGEQYF.